This is a list of T cell receptor beta chains from one sample in a study of T-cell memory formation after mild COVID-19. TCRdb reprocessed the 5' RACE reads with MiXCR, giving one entry per CDR3 protein. Of roughly 600,000 distinct CDR3 sequences listed, roughly 18% are singletons. The sequenced sample was PBMCs or a T cell subset sorted from them (not recorded which). These receptors were collected from an adult woman who had mild COVID-19 (a few samples of this study predate the infection). Cell type and time point are not known. Each CDR3 is given with its conserved first and last residue. The D gene is left open where the match is weak. Size is omitted from some rows. Given values are once, few, many or a class for expanded clones.

V gene: TRBV20-1; J gene: TRBJ1-1; D gene: TRBD1; clone size: many; CDR3 length: 14; CDR3 DNA: TGCAGTGCTAAACCACAGGGGGCGTACACTGAAGCTTTCTTT; CDR3 protein: CSAKPQGAYTEAFF
V gene: TRBV25-1; J gene: TRBJ2-4; D gene: NA; clone size: many; CDR3 length: 15; CDR3 DNA: TGTGCCAGCAGTGACTCCGGGACAGCCAAAAACATTCAGTACTTC; CDR3 protein: CASSDSGTAKNIQYF
V gene: TRBV6-6; J gene: TRBJ2-1; D gene: TRBD1; clone size: NA; CDR3 length: 17; CDR3 DNA: TGTGCCAGCAGTTACGACCAGGGGGTTGGTTCCTACAATGAGCAGTTCTTC; CDR3 protein: CASSYDQGVGSYNEQFF
V gene: TRBV4-2; J gene: TRBJ2-1; D gene: NA; clone size: NA; CDR3 length: 16; CDR3 DNA: TGTGCCAGCAGCCGATCCTTGGCCGAGCGGTACAATGAGCAGTTCTTC; CDR3 protein: CASSRSLAERYNEQFF
V gene: TRBV20-1; J gene: TRBJ2-1; D gene: TRBD2; clone size: few; CDR3 length: 14; CDR3 DNA: TGCAGTCCACAAGGCGGGAGGGCAAGCAATGAGCAGTTCTTC; CDR3 protein: CSPQGGRASNEQFF
V gene: TRBV2; J gene: TRBJ2-5; D gene: TRBD1; clone size: few; CDR3 length: 15; CDR3 DNA: TGTGCCAGCAGTGTCCCGACAGGGGGAGGGGAGACCCAGTACTTC; CDR3 protein: CASSVPTGGGETQYF
V gene: TRBV12-3/TRBV12-4; J gene: TRBJ2-5; D gene: NA; clone size: NA; CDR3 length: 11; CDR3 DNA: TGTGCCAGCAGCTCGGCCGGGACCCAGTACTTC; CDR3 protein: CASSSAGTQYF
V gene: TRBV7-2; J gene: TRBJ1-2; D gene: TRBD1; clone size: few; CDR3 length: 13; CDR3 DNA: TGTGCCAGCAGCGCCCGCAGGGGGTTAGGCTACACCTTC; CDR3 protein: CASSARRGLGYTF
V gene: TRBV29-1; J gene: TRBJ1-1; D gene: NA; clone size: NA; CDR3 length: 13; CDR3 DNA: TGCAGCGTTGAAGACGGTCGGAACACTGAAGCTTTCTTT; CDR3 protein: CSVEDGRNTEAFF
V gene: TRBV25-1; J gene: TRBJ2-1; D gene: TRBD1; clone size: NA; CDR3 length: 15; CDR3 DNA: TGTGCCAGCAGTCGGGACAGCGTCTCCTACAATGAGCAGTTCTTC; CDR3 protein: CASSRDSVSYNEQFF
V gene: TRBV4-3; J gene: TRBJ1-1; D gene: NA; clone size: few; CDR3 length: 15; CDR3 DNA: TGCGCCAGCAGCCGAAAGTCGGGGTTCGACACTGAAGCTTTCTTT; CDR3 protein: CASSRKSGFDTEAFF
V gene: TRBV7-2; J gene: TRBJ2-4; D gene: TRBD2; clone size: few; CDR3 length: 16; CDR3 DNA: TGTGCCAGCAGCTTAGAAGCGGGGGGGATAGAAAACATTCAGTACTTC; CDR3 protein: CASSLEAGGIENIQYF
V gene: TRBV4-3; J gene: TRBJ2-7; D gene: NA; clone size: few; CDR3 length: 8; CDR3 DNA: TGCGCCAGCTACGAGCAGTACTTC; CDR3 protein: CASYEQYF
V gene: TRBV14; J gene: TRBJ2-7; D gene: NA; clone size: many; CDR3 length: 11; CDR3 DNA: TGTGCCAGCAGCCAGGGACCCGAGCAGTACTTC; CDR3 protein: CASSQGPEQYF
V gene: TRBV14; J gene: TRBJ2-1; D gene: TRBD2; clone size: NA; CDR3 length: 13; CDR3 DNA: TGTGCCAGCAGCCGGGGGGGAGCAGGAGAGCAGTTCTTC; CDR3 protein: CASSRGGAGEQFF
V gene: TRBV7-9; J gene: TRBJ2-3; D gene: TRBD1; clone size: NA; CDR3 length: 14; CDR3 DNA: TGTGCCAGCAGCTTACAGGGGGCGAAAGATACGCAGTATTTT; CDR3 protein: CASSLQGAKDTQYF
V gene: TRBV30; J gene: TRBJ2-7; D gene: NA; clone size: many; CDR3 length: 13; CDR3 DNA: TGTGCCTGGAGTGTTCGACAGCCCTACGAGCAGTACTTC; CDR3 protein: CAWSVRQPYEQYF
V gene: TRBV5-1; J gene: TRBJ2-5; D gene: TRBD1; clone size: NA; CDR3 length: 15; CDR3 DNA: TGCGCCAGCAGCTTGATAACAGGGGTCCGAGAGACCCAGTACTTC; CDR3 protein: CASSLITGVRETQYF
V gene: TRBV6-2/TRBV6-3; J gene: TRBJ2-7; D gene: NA; clone size: NA; CDR3 length: 13; CDR3 DNA: TGTGCCAGCAGTGACTATCGGTCCTACGAGCAGTACTTC; CDR3 protein: CASSDYRSYEQYF
V gene: TRBV12-3/TRBV12-4; J gene: TRBJ2-1; D gene: NA; clone size: many; CDR3 length: 16; CDR3 DNA: TGTGCCAGCAGTAACATGCGGGATAGCTCCTACAATGAGCAGTTCTTC; CDR3 protein: CASSNMRDSSYNEQFF
V gene: TRBV4-1; J gene: TRBJ2-7; D gene: NA; clone size: NA; CDR3 length: 15; CDR3 DNA: TGCGCCAGCAGCCAGGTGTTAATACCCTCCTACGAGCAGTACTTC; CDR3 protein: CASSQVLIPSYEQYF
V gene: TRBV9; J gene: TRBJ2-6; D gene: NA; clone size: NA; CDR3 length: 16; CDR3 DNA: TGTGCCAGCAGCGTCAGGCTCGAAACTGGGGCCAACGTCCTGACTTTC; CDR3 protein: CASSVRLETGANVLTF
V gene: TRBV5-1; J gene: TRBJ2-7; D gene: NA; clone size: many; CDR3 length: 13; CDR3 DNA: TGCGCCAGCAGCTTAGAACCCCCCTACGAGCAGTACTTC; CDR3 protein: CASSLEPPYEQYF
V gene: TRBV7-2; J gene: TRBJ2-3; D gene: NA; clone size: few; CDR3 length: 13; CDR3 DNA: TGTGCCAGCAGCTTAATATCGGCAGATACGCAGTATTTT; CDR3 protein: CASSLISADTQYF
V gene: TRBV10-3; J gene: TRBJ1-1; D gene: NA; clone size: NA; CDR3 length: 13; CDR3 DNA: TGTGCCATCAGTCCAGGGATGGGGACTGAAGCTTTCTTT; CDR3 protein: CAISPGMGTEAFF
V gene: TRBV20-1; J gene: TRBJ2-3; D gene: TRBD2; clone size: few; CDR3 length: 16; CDR3 DNA: TGCAGTGCTCCTACAACTAGCGGGAGATGGGCAGATACGCAGTATTTT; CDR3 protein: CSAPTTSGRWADTQYF
V gene: TRBV25-1; J gene: TRBJ2-7; D gene: NA; clone size: NA; CDR3 length: 14; CDR3 DNA: TGTGCCAGCAGTGAACTCCCAGGGGGGTACGAGCAGTACTTC; CDR3 protein: CASSELPGGYEQYF
V gene: TRBV18; J gene: TRBJ2-5; D gene: NA; clone size: NA; CDR3 length: 15; CDR3 DNA: TGTGCCAGCTCACCACCGGGGAGCCTCCAAGAGACCCAGTACTTC; CDR3 protein: CASSPPGSLQETQYF
V gene: TRBV20-1; J gene: TRBJ1-1; D gene: NA; clone size: few; CDR3 length: 14; CDR3 DNA: TGCAGTGCTATACAGGGTCGAATGAACACTGAAGCTTTCTTT; CDR3 protein: CSAIQGRMNTEAFF
V gene: TRBV7-9; J gene: TRBJ1-2; D gene: NA; clone size: few; CDR3 length: 13; CDR3 DNA: TGTGCCAGCAGCTTCCTGGGCACTTATGGCTACACCTTC; CDR3 protein: CASSFLGTYGYTF
V gene: TRBV7-8; J gene: TRBJ2-3; D gene: TRBD2; clone size: few; CDR3 length: 20; CDR3 DNA: TGTGCCAGCAGCTTAGACGAGGGACTAGCGGGAGTTGTGAGCACAGATACGCAGTATTTT; CDR3 protein: CASSLDEGLAGVVSTDTQYF
V gene: TRBV5-1; J gene: TRBJ2-7; D gene: NA; clone size: NA; CDR3 length: 14; CDR3 DNA: TGCGCCAGCAGCCCCCAGACAGGTAATGGCGAGCAGTACTTC; CDR3 protein: CASSPQTGNGEQYF
V gene: TRBV4-2; J gene: TRBJ1-1; D gene: TRBD1; clone size: NA; CDR3 length: 17; CDR3 DNA: TGTGCCAGCAGCCAAGAGGGACAGGGACTAAGTAACACTGAAGCTTTCTTT; CDR3 protein: CASSQEGQGLSNTEAFF
V gene: TRBV9; J gene: TRBJ2-2; D gene: TRBD2; clone size: NA; CDR3 length: 17; CDR3 DNA: TGTGCCAGCTCCCCCCACAGCCGGACTAGCGGGTCCGGGGAGCTGTTTTTT; CDR3 protein: CASSPHSRTSGSGELFF
V gene: TRBV7-8; J gene: TRBJ2-2; D gene: NA; clone size: NA; CDR3 length: 14; CDR3 DNA: TGTGCCAGCAGCTTAGAGTTATTGCGGTGGGAGCTGTTTTTT; CDR3 protein: CASSLELLRWELFF
V gene: TRBV15; J gene: TRBJ2-3; D gene: NA; clone size: few; CDR3 length: 12; CDR3 DNA: TGTGCCGCAGGGCTTGGCACAGATACGCAGTATTTT; CDR3 protein: CAAGLGTDTQYF